This record concerns one T cell receptor (beta chain) sequence. The data derive from a study of blood T cell repertoires in COVID-19. The overall study: The samples span acute and convalescent COVID-19 from the United States, Italy and Spain. The analysed material was cDNA or gDNA that came from T cells, B-cell-depleted T cells, or PBMCs.

V was cut by 3 bases and J by 1 base, with 15 bases left in between. From germline, CDR1 is SGDLS and CDR2 YYNGEE. The CDR3 is 16 amino acids. As originally analysed: Amplifying reference gene primers gave estimates of nucleated cell counts. Assay: immunoSEQ multiplex PCR; the TCRdb copy retains only in-frame clones and omits some. That table is the source of V, J and clone size, and D and trimming were worked out from the DNA. The data show 150,000 to 200,000 clones, almost 80% seen once. This chain uses TRBV9 with TRBJ2-3, with D possibly TRBD1 on 6 matching bases. The sequence was obtained from a woman aged 70-85 years with acute or convalescent COVID-19. Sequenced input: peripheral blood. CDR3 sequence (DNA): TGTGCCAGCAGCGCGGGACAAGGACAGCGCACAGATACGCAGTATTTT. This sequence encodes CASSAGQGQRTDTQYF.